The rows below give T cell receptor beta chains drawn from one sample of a study of regulatory T cells in long-lasting Graves disease. TCRdb ran MiXCR on the multiplex PCR reads and lists one entry per CDR3 protein. The table records 500,000 or so distinct CDR3 sequences, around 15% of them present only once. These data were also reused for a study on T cells in Graves' hyperthyroidism and ophthalmopathy.

This sample comprised peripheral blood mononuclear cells (PBMCs), obtained at new diagnosis, from a patient treated with antithyroid drugs. Every receptor here comes from a man aged 40-49 years with Graves disease. The CDR3 runs from the conserved cysteine through the conserved F or W. Only some rows state a clone size, as once, few, many or a class for expanded clones.

many	12	TRBV2	TRBJ1-5	CASTNRYQPQHF
few	17	TRBV18	TRBJ2-3	CASSPRASGGYTDTQYF
many	15	TRBV7-6	TRBJ2-1	CASSPATGTYNEQFF
-	15	TRBV3-1	TRBJ2-1	CASSPLARGHNEQFF
many	16	TRBV5-1	TRBJ2-7	CASSLEGSGSSYEQYF
many	17	TRBV6-2/TRBV6-3	TRBJ2-3	CASSELWSSGRADTQYF
many	16	TRBV5-1	TRBJ2-2	CASSLWLAGETGELFF
-	18	TRBV12-3/TRBV12-4	TRBJ2-6	CASSPSGDTFTGANVLTF
once	19	TRBV30	TRBJ2-1	CAWTGTGTSGRRSYNEQFF
few	10	TRBV7-8	TRBJ2-1	CASGLDEQFF
few	14	TRBV7-2	TRBJ2-2	CASSLGSGTGELFF
many	14	TRBV18	TRBJ2-7	CASSPGSGTREQYF
-	15	TRBV3-1	TRBJ1-2	CASSQPGQGHYGYTF
many	15	TRBV30	TRBJ1-1	CAWSVRGVRNTEAFF
many	14	TRBV20-1	TRBJ2-7	CSATGLAGAYEQYF
-	12	TRBV18	TRBJ1-1	CASSLRGDAAFF
many	17	TRBV24-1	TRBJ2-3	CATSDPKLSSGKDTQYF